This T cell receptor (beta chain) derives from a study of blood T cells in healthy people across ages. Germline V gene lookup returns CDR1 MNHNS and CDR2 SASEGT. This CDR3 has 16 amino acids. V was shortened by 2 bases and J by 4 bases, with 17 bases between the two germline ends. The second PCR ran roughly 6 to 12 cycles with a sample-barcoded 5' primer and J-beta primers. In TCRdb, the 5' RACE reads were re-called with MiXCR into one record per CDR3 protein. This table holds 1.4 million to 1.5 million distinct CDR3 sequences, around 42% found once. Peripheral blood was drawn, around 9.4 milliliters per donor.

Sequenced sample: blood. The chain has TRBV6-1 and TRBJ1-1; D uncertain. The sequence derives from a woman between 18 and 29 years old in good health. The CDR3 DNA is TGTGCCAGCAGTGAATCGGTCGCCCTGTTAACCACTGAAGCTTTCTTT. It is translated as CASSESVALLTTEAFF.